These 27 T cell receptor beta chains were sequenced from one sample in a study of T cell repertoires and HLA-DP antigens. These receptors have no identified antigens. Assay: immunoSEQ multiplex PCR; the TCRdb copy retains only in-frame clones and omits some. The data show about 89,000 clones, approximately 86% seen once. The specimen sequenced was CD4+ T cells from PBMCs. These receptors were taken from a man aged 45 to 65 in good health and CMV-seronegative.

V and J are TRBV7-9 and TRBJ1-3; D not certain. Germline V gives CDR1 SEHNR, CDR2 FQNEAQ (reference sequence). The CDR3 covers 14 residues. Trimming removed 1 base from V and 6 bases from J, with 10 bases in between. CDR3 amino acids: CASSLGQVPNTIYF. The CDR3 DNA is TGTGCCAGCAGCTTAGGACAAGTTCCAAACACCATATATTTT.

This chain connects TRBV4-1 to TRBJ2-5; TRBD1 aligns across 9 bases. There are 16 residues in the CDR3. Germline CDR1 is MGHRA and CDR2 is YSYEKL. Losses at the gene ends were 3 bases for V and 4 bases for J; bases not matched to a gene: 9. The CDR3: CASSQIQGAGGETQYF. Here the CDR3 DNA reads TGCGCCAGCAGCCAGATACAGGGGGCGGGTGGAGAGACCCAGTACTTC.

The V and J genes are TRBV10-3 and TRBJ1-4; the D is unclear. This CDR3 is built from 13 residues. The V gene's germline CDR1 is ENHRY and CDR2 SYGVKD. V dropped 4 bases and J dropped 4 bases, with 7 bases sitting between them. Here the CDR3 reads CAISGRYNEKLFF. In nucleotides, the CDR3 is TGTGCCATCAGTGGGCGGTATAATGAAAAACTGTTTTTT.

DNA for the CDR3: TGTGCCAGCAGCTTAGCGGGAGGGCACACTGAAGCTTTCTTT. It encodes CASSLAGGHTEAFF. The chain recombines TRBV7-9 with TRBJ1-1; D is undetermined. Trimming took 0 bases from V and 3 from J, leaving 8 bases between them. This CDR3 region has 14 residues. Per the germline V gene, CDR1 is SEHNR and CDR2 is FQNEAQ (reference sequence).

In DNA form, the CDR3 reads TGTGCCAGCAGCCCCCACAACCCCGTACACAGGGATCATACGCAGTATTTT. This sequence encodes CASSPHNPVHRDHTQYF. This chain uses TRBV9 with TRBJ2-3; tentatively, D is TRBD1 (6 bases). CDR1 is SGDLS and CDR2 is YYNGEE in the germline V gene. The V end was cut by 4 bases, the J end by 7 bases, with 25 bases between. This CDR3 has 17 residues.

V is TRBV5-5 and J is TRBJ1-1; no clear D gene. The V and J ends lost 2 bases and 5 bases respectively, with 10 bases between them. The CDR3 spans 13 residues. Per germline, CDR1 SGHKS and CDR2 YYEKEE (reference sequence). The CDR3 region is CASSFQDVTEAFF. The CDR3 DNA reads TGTGCCAGCAGCTTTCAGGATGTGACTGAAGCTTTCTTT.

The chain employs TRBV2 and TRBJ2-7; tentative D call: TRBD2 (5 bases). Germline CDR1 reads SNHLY; CDR2 reads FYNNEI. Trimming removed 5 bases from V and 7 bases from J, with 9 bases in between. This CDR3 comprises 11 residues. The DNA for the CDR3 is TGTGCCAGCAGTCTCCAGCGGGAGCAGTACTTC. Translation: CASSLQREQYF. Based on the CDR3 plus reference TRBV2 and TRBJ2-7, the full variable domain is EPEVTQTPSHQVTQMGQEVILRCVPISNHLYFYWYRQILGQKVEFLVSFYNNEISEKSEIFDDQFSVERPDGSNFTLKIRSTKLEDSAMYFCASSLQREQYFGPGTRLTVT.

The chain carries TRBV11-2 and TRBJ2-6, with D perhaps matching TRBD2 (5 bases). This CDR3 contains 16 residues. V was trimmed by 0 bases and J by 4 bases, leaving 10 bases between them. The germline CDR1 and CDR2 sequences are SGHAT and FQNNGV. CDR3 in amino acids: CASSLDLRRGANVLTF. The DNA for the CDR3 is TGTGCCAGCAGCTTAGATCTTCGGAGGGGGGCCAACGTCCTGACTTTC.

The chain employs TRBV11-2 and TRBJ2-1; D gene uncertain. This CDR3 has 12 residues. Trimming took 5 bases from V and 3 from J, leaving 5 bases between them. CDR1 SGHAT and CDR2 FQNNGV come from the germline V gene. The CDR3 is CASSDVYNEQFF. CDR3 in DNA: TGTGCCAGCAGCGACGTCTACAATGAGCAGTTCTTC.

The chain uses TRBV19 and TRBJ2-2; 9 bases are a match to TRBD1. Losses at the gene ends were 7 bases for V and 2 bases for J; bases not matched to a gene: 11. The CDR3 extends over 17 amino acids. The germline gives CDR1 LNHDA, CDR2 SQIVND (reference sequence). CDR3: CASKTGQGWVNTGELFF. CDR3 sequence (DNA): TGTGCCAGTAAGACAGGACAGGGGTGGGTAAACACCGGGGAGCTGTTTTTT. The full variable domain, rest sourced from reference TRBV19 and TRBJ2-2, is DGGITQSPKYLFRKEGQNVTLSCEQNLNHDAMYWYRQDPGQGLRLIYYSQIVNDFQKGDIAEGYSVSREKKESFPLTVTSAQKNPTAFYLCASKTGQGWVNTGELFFGEGSRLTVL.

The J gene is TRBJ1-5, the V gene TRBV10-3, with 7 bases aligning to TRBD1. Germline CDR1 is ENHRY and CDR2 is SYGVKD. The V segment lost 0 bases and the J segment 9 bases; nucleotides outside the gene matches: 5. This CDR3 region has 14 residues. The chain's CDR3 is CAISESTGTGPQHF. The CDR3, as DNA: TGTGCCATCAGTGAGTCGACAGGGACCGGGCCCCAGCATTTT.

The rearrangement links TRBV7-6 to TRBJ2-1, with 7 bases that match TRBD1. Trimming cost V 0 bases and J 5 bases; bases outside gene matches: 4. Germline lookup yields CDR1 SGHVS and CDR2 FNYEAQ. The CDR3 consists of 15 residues. The CDR3, as DNA: TGTGCCAGCAGCTTAGCCGGGACAGTAAACAATGAGCAGTTCTTC. Protein sequence: CASSLAGTVNNEQFF. The variable domain in full, completed from reference TRBV7-6 and TRBJ2-1, reads GAGVSQSPRYKVTKRGQDVALRCDPISGHVSLYWYRQALGQGPEFLTYFNYEAQQDKSGLPNDRFSAERPEGSISTLTIQRTEQRDSAMYRCASSLAGTVNNEQFFGPGTRLTVL.

As concerns this clone: Other DNA sequences of this sample code for an identical CDR3. CDR3 nucleotide sequence: TGCAGCGCTAGGGGACAGGGGGCGAACACTGAAGCTTTCTTT. Its protein product is CSARGQGANTEAFF. The chain employs TRBV29-1 and TRBJ1-1; 12 bases agree with TRBD1. The V and J ends lost 7 bases and 1 base, in that order; junction bases with no gene match: 4. Germline CDR1 reads SQVTM; CDR2 reads ANQGSEA. The CDR3 spans 14 residues.

This clone was seen only a few times. The rearrangement joins TRBV28 to TRBJ1-4, with TRBD1 matching over 9 bases. Germline V gene data show CDR1 as MDHEN and CDR2 as SYDVKM. With V trimmed by 5 bases and J by 5 bases, 6 bases remained unmatched. CDR3 length: 15 amino acids. DNA for the CDR3: TGTGCCAGCAGTCCATCGGGACAGGGCAATGAAAAACTGTTTTTT. Protein product: CASSPSGQGNEKLFF. The full variable domain, rest sourced from reference TRBV28 and TRBJ1-4, is DVKVTQSSRYLVKRTGEKVFLECVQDMDHENMFWYRQDPGLGLRLIYFSYDVKMKEKGDIPEGYSVSREKKERFSLILESASTNQTSMYLCASSPSGQGNEKLFFGSGTQLSVL.

CDR3 region: CASSPVGSSTDTQYF. The CDR3, as DNA: TGTGCCAGCTCCCCCGTGGGATCTAGCACAGATACGCAGTATTTT. This chain links TRBV18 with TRBJ2-3; D remains ambiguous. V was shortened by 6 bases and J by 0 bases, with 13 bases between the two germline ends. This CDR3 is 15 amino acids long. Germline CDR1 is KGHSH and CDR2 is LQKENI.

The rearrangement uses TRBV9 and TRBJ2-1, with D possibly TRBD1 on 5 matching bases. This CDR3 is 13 amino acids long. Trimming took off 7 bases at V and 5 bases at J, with 13 bases between the two ends. Germline V gene data show CDR1 as SGDLS and CDR2 as YYNGEE. CDR3 DNA sequence: TGTGCCAGCGGTAGCAGGGCTGACAATGAGCAGTTCTTC. Protein: CASGSRADNEQFF.

Points on this clone: The junction shows a germline mismatch at one end, possibly a read error. The rearrangement joins TRBV7-7 to TRBJ2-5, with 13 bases fitting TRBD2. The CDR3 is made up of 18 amino acids. CDR1 and CDR2 from the germline V gene are SSHAT and FNYEAQ (reference sequence). The CDR3 sequence is CASSSRTSGRLAGETQYF. For the CDR3, the DNA is TGTGCTAGCAGCTCAAGGACTAGCGGGAGATTGGCGGGAGAGACCCAGTACTTC.

The chain uses TRBV6-5 and TRBJ2-2; 8 positions agree with TRBD1. CDR1 is MNHEY and CDR2 is SVGAGI in the germline V gene. Unmatched junction bases numbered 5, after V lost 2 bases and J lost 3 bases. This CDR3 region has 16 residues. The CDR3 coding sequence is TGTGCCAGCAGTTACGATGGACAGGGATACACCGGGGAGCTGTTTTTT. This translates into CASSYDGQGYTGELFF.

J is TRBJ2-7 and V is TRBV7-2; 11 bases are shared with TRBD2. The CDR3 runs 14 residues. From germline, CDR1 is SGHTA and CDR2 FQGNSA. The V and J ends lost 6 bases and 11 bases, in that order; junction bases with no gene match: 12. CDR3 sequence (DNA): TGTGCCAGCAGAGGAGGGACTAGCGGCCCCAAGGAGTACTTC. Translating it yields CASRGGTSGPKEYF.

V usage is TRBV19 and J usage is TRBJ1-5, with D perhaps matching TRBD1 (5 bases). This CDR3 spans 14 amino acids. Germline loops: CDR1 LNHDA, CDR2 SQIVND (reference sequence). Trimming stripped 3 bases from V and 2 bases from J, with 8 bases between. The CDR3: CASSISRGNQPQHF. The CDR3 nucleotides read TGTGCCAGTAGTATCAGCAGGGGCAATCAGCCCCAGCATTTT.

This CDR3 is CASSGSERPGLAGSGTDTQYF. The CDR3 DNA sequence: TGTGCCAGTAGTGGCTCAGAGAGACCGGGACTAGCGGGATCTGGCACAGATACGCAGTATTTT. The genes are TRBV19 and TRBJ2-3, with TRBD2 matching over 13 bases. With 5 bases clipped from V and 1 base from J, the junction kept 18 bases outside the gene matches. The CDR3 is 21 residues long. The V gene's germline CDR1 is LNHDA and CDR2 SQIVND (reference sequence).

The chain carries TRBV30 and TRBJ1-5, with a weak D call TRBD1 (5 bases). The V end lost 1 base, the J end lost 6 bases, and 10 bases lay between the germline ends. The CDR3 spans 13 residues. Germline V lookup: CDR1 GTSNPN, CDR2 SVGIG (reference sequence). CDR3: CAWSGQSIQPQHF. The CDR3 DNA reads TGTGCCTGGAGTGGACAGAGTATTCAGCCCCAGCATTTT.

The V and J genes are TRBV5-1 and TRBJ2-1; 13 bases are shared with TRBD2. The CDR3 runs 18 residues. V shed 0 bases and J 7 bases; nucleotides not matched to a gene: 10. From germline, CDR1 is SGHRS and CDR2 YFSETQ. CDR3 coding DNA: TGCGCCAGCAGCTTGGGGACTAGCGGGAGAAGGTTAGGAAATGAGCAGTTCTTC. It specifies CASSLGTSGRRLGNEQFF.

V and J are TRBV7-2 and TRBJ1-3; D gene unclear. CDR3 length equals 16 residues. Deletions cut 2 bases from V and 4 bases from J, with 15 bases between. From germline, CDR1 is SGHTA and CDR2 FQGNSA. The CDR3 DNA reads TGTGCCAGCAGCTTAAATATCGACCTGCCGGGAAACACCATATATTTT. Residues: CASSLNIDLPGNTIYF.

The chain has TRBV21-1 and TRBJ2-5. TRBV21-1 counts as a pseudogene. CDR3 size: 15 residues. The CDR3 spells CASSKLDETRETQYF. The CDR3 coding sequence is TGTGCCAGCAGCAAATTGGACGAGACCCGAGAGACCCAGTACTTC.

The chain uses TRBV15 and TRBJ2-2; possible D gene TRBD2, 7 bases. The germline CDR1 and CDR2 sequences are LNHNV and YYDKDF (reference sequence). This CDR3 contains 15 residues. Between the trimmed V and J ends, which lost 8 bases and 4 bases, there was a span of 17 bases. The CDR3 DNA follows: TGTGCCACCCGGGGGCGGGAGACCCGCACCGGGGAGCTGTTTTTT. It encodes CATRGRETRTGELFF.

The V gene is TRBV7-3, the J gene TRBJ2-3, with D perhaps matching TRBD2 (5 bases). V was trimmed by 1 base and J by 2 bases, leaving 7 bases between them. Per germline, CDR1 SGHTA and CDR2 FQGTGA. This CDR3 has 14 residues. CDR3 amino acids: CASSLRTFTDTQYF. CDR3 DNA sequence: TGTGCCAGCAGCTTAAGGACTTTCACAGATACGCAGTATTTT.